This entry features one TCR beta chain sequence. The germline V gene encodes CDR1 SGDLS and CDR2 YYNGEE. This CDR3 has 17 amino acids. J gave up 4 bases and V 0 bases, and 8 bases lay outside the gene matches. The data were obtained in a study of patients and donors after allogeneic stem cell transplantation. TCRdb passed the RT-PCR reads through MiXCR, listing each CDR3 protein once. The repertoire holds approximately 150,000 distinct CDR3 sequences, about 32% seen once, with approximately 3% in the top ten. The rearrangement joins TRBV9 to TRBJ2-3; 10 bases match TRBD2. This receptor was obtained from a human donor who was either an allogeneic HSCT recipient or a stem cell or donor lymphocyte infusion donor (not recorded which). It is not recorded whose cells these are; they may come from a transplant donor. The source material was blood, either unsorted or a sorted T cell fraction (not recorded which). CDR3 loop: CASSVGASGSGPDTQYF. In nucleotides, the CDR3 is TGTGCCAGCAGCGTAGGGGCTAGCGGGAGCGGACCAGATACGCAGTATTTT. The full variable domain, completed using reference TRBV9 and TRBJ2-3, is DSGVTQTPKHLITATGQRVTLRCSPRSGDLSVYWYQQSLDQGLQFLIQYYNGEERAKGNILERFSAQQFPDLHSELNLSSLELGDSALYFCASSVGASGSGPDTQYFGPGTRLTVL.